What follows describes a single T cell receptor beta chain. The data are from a study of blood T cell repertoires in COVID-19. Whole-study context: Sample material is recorded as cDNA or gDNA derived from T cells, B-cell-depleted T cells, or PBMCs.

In terms of age and location, participants ranged from roughly 18 to 95 years and lived in 24 US areas. Two negative PCRs, clearance, or symptom resolution characterized the recovered Cohort 3 donors. The germline V gene encodes CDR1 KGHDR and CDR2 SFDVKD. The V segment lost 9 bases and the J segment 12 bases; nucleotides outside the gene matches: 7. The CDR3 consists of 10 residues. Generated by immunoSEQ multiplex PCR, the TCRdb table keeps only in-frame clones and is missing some. The top ten clones hold about 6% of a sample with approximately 280,000 clones, approximately 90% of them seen once. Sequenced input: PBMCs or T cells enriched from blood (not recorded which). The receptor's source is a woman in her forties who had recovered from COVID-19. The V call is TRBV24-1, the J call TRBJ2-7, with 7 nucleotides matching TRBD2. The CDR3 loop is CATGGGPVYF. The CDR3, as DNA: TGTGCCACCGGGGGAGGGCCGGTGTACTTC.